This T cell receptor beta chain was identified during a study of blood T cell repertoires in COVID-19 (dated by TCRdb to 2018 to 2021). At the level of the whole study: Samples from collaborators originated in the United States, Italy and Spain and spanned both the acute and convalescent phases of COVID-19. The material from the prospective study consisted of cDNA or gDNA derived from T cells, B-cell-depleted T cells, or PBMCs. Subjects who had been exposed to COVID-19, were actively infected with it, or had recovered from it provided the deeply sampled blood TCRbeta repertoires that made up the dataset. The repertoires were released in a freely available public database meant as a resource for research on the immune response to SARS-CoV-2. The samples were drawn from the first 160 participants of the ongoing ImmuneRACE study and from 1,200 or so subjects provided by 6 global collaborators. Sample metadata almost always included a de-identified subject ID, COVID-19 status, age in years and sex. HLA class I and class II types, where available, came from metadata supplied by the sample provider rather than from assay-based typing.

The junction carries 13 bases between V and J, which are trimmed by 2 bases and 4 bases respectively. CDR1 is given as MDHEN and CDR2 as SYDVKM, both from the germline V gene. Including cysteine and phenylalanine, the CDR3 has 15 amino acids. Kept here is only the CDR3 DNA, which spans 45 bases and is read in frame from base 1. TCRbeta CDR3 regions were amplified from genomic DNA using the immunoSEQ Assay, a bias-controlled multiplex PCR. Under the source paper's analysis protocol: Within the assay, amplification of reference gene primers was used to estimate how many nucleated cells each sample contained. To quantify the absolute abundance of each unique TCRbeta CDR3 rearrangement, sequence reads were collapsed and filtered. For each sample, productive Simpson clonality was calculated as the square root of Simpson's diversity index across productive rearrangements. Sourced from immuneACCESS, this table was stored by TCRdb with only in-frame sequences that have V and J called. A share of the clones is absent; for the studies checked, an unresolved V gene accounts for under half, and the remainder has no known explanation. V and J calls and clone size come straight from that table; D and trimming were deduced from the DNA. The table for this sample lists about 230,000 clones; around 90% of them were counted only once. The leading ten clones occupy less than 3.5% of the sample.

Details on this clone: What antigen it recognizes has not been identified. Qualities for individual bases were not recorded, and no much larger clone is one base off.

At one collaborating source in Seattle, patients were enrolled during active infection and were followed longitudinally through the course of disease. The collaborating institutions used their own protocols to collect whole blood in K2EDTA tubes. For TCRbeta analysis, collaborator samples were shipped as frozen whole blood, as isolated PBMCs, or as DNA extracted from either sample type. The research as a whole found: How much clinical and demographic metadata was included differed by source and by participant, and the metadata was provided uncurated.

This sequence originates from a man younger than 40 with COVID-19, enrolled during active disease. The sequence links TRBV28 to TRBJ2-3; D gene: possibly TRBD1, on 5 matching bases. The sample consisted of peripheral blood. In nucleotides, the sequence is TGTGCCAGCAGTTTACAGGGTGGGCGGTCAGATACGCAGTATTTT. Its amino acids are CASSLQGGRSDTQYF.